The present TCR beta chain was sequenced within a study of cytomegalovirus exposure and HLA in healthy donors. Study-level findings and limits: The listing of 150 to 200 TCR beta chains classed them as cytomegalovirus-associated.

Comment on this clone: The antigen is unknown.

Healthy bone marrow donors made up the cohort. Both 60 Vbeta primers and 13 Jbeta primers went into the PCR. Some clones are missing from TCRdb's copy, which holds only in-frame ones; the method was immunoSEQ multiplex PCR. The table lists around 180,000 clones, approximately 80% of them singletons. This CDR3 is built from 14 residues. The germline V gene encodes CDR1 SGHDN and CDR2 FVKESK. Trimming took off 0 bases at V and 5 bases at J, with 10 bases between the two ends. The chain uses TRBV14 and TRBJ2-5; D gene unclear. The sequencing input was PBMCs. The clonotype comes from a male donor in good health and CMV-seronegative. The CDR3 DNA reads as TGTGCCAGCAGCCAAGAGGCGGTTGGGGAGACCCAGTACTTC. This codes for CASSQEAVGETQYF.